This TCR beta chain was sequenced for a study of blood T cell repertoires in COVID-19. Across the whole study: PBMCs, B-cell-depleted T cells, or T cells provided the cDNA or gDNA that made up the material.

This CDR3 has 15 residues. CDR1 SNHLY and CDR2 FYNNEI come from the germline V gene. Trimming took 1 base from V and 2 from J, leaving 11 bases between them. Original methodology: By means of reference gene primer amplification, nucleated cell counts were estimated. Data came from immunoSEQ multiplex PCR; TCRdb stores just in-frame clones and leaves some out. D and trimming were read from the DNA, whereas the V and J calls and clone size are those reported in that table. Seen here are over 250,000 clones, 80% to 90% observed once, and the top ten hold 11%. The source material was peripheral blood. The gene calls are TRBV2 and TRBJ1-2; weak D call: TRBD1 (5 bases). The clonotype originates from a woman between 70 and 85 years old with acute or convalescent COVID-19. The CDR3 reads CASSEDRFSNYGYTF. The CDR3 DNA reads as TGTGCCAGCAGTGAAGACAGGTTTTCAAACTATGGCTACACCTTC.